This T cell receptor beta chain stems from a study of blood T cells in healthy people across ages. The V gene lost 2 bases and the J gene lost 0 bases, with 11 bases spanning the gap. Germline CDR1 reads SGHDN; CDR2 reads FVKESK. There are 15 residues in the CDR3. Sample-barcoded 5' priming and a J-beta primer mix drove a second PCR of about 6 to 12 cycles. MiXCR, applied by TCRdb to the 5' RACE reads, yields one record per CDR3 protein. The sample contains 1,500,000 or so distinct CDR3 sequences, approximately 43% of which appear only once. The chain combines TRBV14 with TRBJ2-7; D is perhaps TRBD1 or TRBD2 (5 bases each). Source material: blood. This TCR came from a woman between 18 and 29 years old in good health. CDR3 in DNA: TGTGCCAGCAGCCAACCCGGGGCTCCCTCCTACGAGCAGTACTTC. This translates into CASSQPGAPSYEQYF.